This T cell receptor beta chain is drawn from a study of shared clonotypes between healthy human individuals. The table came from immunoSEQ multiplex PCR; TCRdb's copy has only in-frame clones and leaves some out. There are 2 million to 2.5 million clones in the sample; approximately 96% occur only once, and roughly 0.13% lies in the top ten. Trimming pared 5 bases from V and 5 bases from J, leaving 9 bases between. Looked up from germline, CDR1 is MNHEY and CDR2 is SVGAGI. The CDR3 consists of 12 residues. Concerning this clone itself: The antigen is unknown. This CDR3 is also generated by other DNA sequences in the sample.

General study findings and limits: Even with large depth, rarefaction showed that sorted-subset sequencing was incomplete.

V gene TRBV6-5 combines with J gene TRBJ1-2, with D possibly matching TRBD1 (5 bases). Input material: naive CD4+ T cells sorted from blood. The subset is: CD45RA+ positively selected. This TCR was sampled from a man in his late teens or twenties in good health. The CDR3 DNA reads as TGTGCCAGCAGTCGGGACGGGTATGGCTACACCTTC. It codes for CASSRDGYGYTF.